The sequence of this T cell receptor (beta chain) was determined in a study of T-cell memory formation after mild COVID-19. On the study more broadly: Clusters of TCRs were largely donor specific. Study outcomes and limitations: Day 15 to 85 contracting clones showed balanced CD4/CD8; later expanders leaned CD4+.

Per the germline V gene, CDR1 is SEHNR and CDR2 is FQNEAQ (reference sequence). The CDR3 is 14 residues long. V was pared by 6 bases and J by 6 bases, with 15 bases between. 5'RACE with constant-segment primers built TCRalpha and TCRbeta cDNA libraries with UMIs. One entry per CDR3 protein, called by TCRdb with MiXCR from the 5' RACE reads. The table has 89,000 or so distinct CDR3 sequences, 9.5% to 15% seen once; the top ten hold approximately 41%. Details on this clonotype: Its cognate antigen is unknown.

The sequencing input was PBMCs or a T cell subset sorted from them (not recorded which). The rearrangement uses TRBV7-9 and TRBJ2-1; unclear D gene. This clonotype was obtained from a young man who had mild COVID-19 (a few samples of this study predate the infection). Cell type and time point are not known. This chain's CDR3 is CASSPGLPFNEQFF. In nucleotides, the CDR3 is TGTGCCAGCAGTCCCGGCCTACCCTTCAATGAGCAGTTCTTC.